This entry concerns a single T cell receptor beta chain. The antigen this receptor binds is unknown. No much larger clone exists at a distance of one base, and base qualities are not known. Library generation was performed with PCR. The instrument was an Illumina HiSeq 2500. Molecular barcoding was employed in the preparation of TCR libraries, with unique molecular identifiers being used to normalize TCRbeta repertoire quantification. TCRdb reran the public reads through fastp at Q25 and MiXCR, keeping productive beta chains. Under each unique CDR3 protein, matching rows form one entry showing the most common genes and DNA. This sample holds around 700,000 distinct CDR3 sequences; around 13% were observed only once. The biggest ten clones account for about 0.79% of the sample. The treatment or condition label, read with the paper, signifies: allogeneic hematopoietic cell transplantation with graft depleted of TCRalphabeta T cells and CD19 B cells. The children who served as transplant recipients had been given grafts of TCRalphabeta/CD19-depleted allogeneic hematopoietic cells.

The source of the sample is a study of T-cell reconstitution after alpha-beta-depleted transplantation in children (dated by TCRdb to between 2015 and 2016). With regard to the full study: The study quantitatively tracked T-cell immune reconstitution after TCRalphabeta/CD19-depleted allogeneic hematopoietic cell transplantation in children using TCR repertoire profiling. Study-level results and caveats: Over subsequent months, a decline in hyperexpanded clone frequencies was noted, and after one year, T-cell counts and TCRbeta diversity were mostly ascribed to newly produced T cells. The high TCRbeta diversity at day 60 in some patients was ascribed to recipient T cells and intrathymic progenitors that had survived conditioning. Apparently early alphabetaT-cell count recovery about two months after transplant reportedly relied on only several hundred rapidly expanded clones derived from non-depleted graft cells.

The sample in question was PBMCs, obtained before TCRalphabeta/CD19-depleted stem cell transplant. The TCR sequence derives from a girl aged 2 to 10 with congenital amegakaryocytic thrombocytopenia, due to receive a stem cell transplant.

CDR3 sequence: CSARVGSGRAVRADTQYF. Read as DNA, the sequence is TGCAGTGCTAGAGTGGGTAGCGGGAGGGCCGTACGTGCAGATACGCAGTATTTT. The sequence is built from TRBV20-1 and TRBJ2-3; the central 11 bases match TRBD2. The CDR3 numbers 18 residues from cysteine through phenylalanine. Left in the record is the CDR3 DNA by itself, 54 bases read in frame from the first base. V loses 1 base at its end and J loses 4 bases; junction bases beyond the gene matches: 13. CDR1 and CDR2 are drawn from the germline V gene (reference sequence): DFQATT, SNEGSKA.